This T cell receptor beta chain came from a study of shared clonotypes between healthy human individuals. General study findings and limits: Generally, naive subsets (rather than memory subsets) showed larger estimated richness. The expectation was that sequencing depth would affect clonotype sharing among donors.

Splitting of CD4+ cells produced CD45RA+ naive and CD45RA-negative memory subsets. A note on this clone: What it recognizes is unknown.

The protocol was immunoSEQ multiplex PCR, while the TCRdb copy is restricted to in-frame clones and leaves out a portion. This sample has approximately 1.5 million clones, with about 98.5% found just once. The sequenced sample was naive CD4+ T cells sorted from blood. Subset given: CD45RA+ positively selected. The source is a man in his thirties or forties in good health.

DNA of the CDR3: TGCGCCAGCAGCTTGAGTGCTCGAAGTAACACTGAAGCTTTCTTT. This codes for CASSLSARSNTEAFF. The chain employs TRBV5-1 and TRBJ1-1; the D is unclear. The V end lost 1 base, the J end lost 2 bases, and 12 bases lay between the germline ends. The CDR3 contains 15 residues. Germline CDR1 SGHRS, CDR2 YFSETQ.